This passage covers 28 T cell receptor beta chains from one sample sequenced in a study of T cell responses to AZD1222 COVID-19 vaccine. Some clones are missing from TCRdb's copy, which holds only in-frame ones; the method was immunoSEQ multiplex PCR. The data contain 180,000 or so clones, approximately 90% of them seen just once; the ten biggest clones take up 25% to 30%. This material consisted of peripheral blood, taken 28 days after the second AZD1222 dose. The receptors shown here come from an adult who received the AZD1222 COVID-19 vaccine.

The chain has TRBV7-2 and TRBJ2-5; no clear D gene. Germline V gene sequence: CDR1 SGHTA, CDR2 FQGNSA. This CDR3 spans 15 amino acids. Trimming cost V 1 base and J 5 bases, with 14 bases left between them. The CDR3 DNA reads TGTGCCAGCAGCTTAGGCCCCCCTAGATATGAGACCCAGTACTTC. This sequence encodes CASSLGPPRYETQYF.

The chain employs TRBV2 and TRBJ1-1, with TRBD1 identical over 8 bases. J gave up 2 bases and V 7 bases, and 6 bases lay outside the gene matches. Germline V gene sequence: CDR1 SNHLY, CDR2 FYNNEI. CDR3 size: 14 residues. CDR3 in amino acids: CASIEDRANTEAFF. The CDR3 nucleotides are TGTGCCAGCATAGAGGACAGGGCAAACACTGAAGCTTTCTTT.

V is TRBV6-5 and J is TRBJ2-7; 11 bases agree with TRBD2. The V and J ends lost 5 bases and 4 bases, in that order; junction bases with no gene match: 1. The CDR3 length is 13 residues. The germline V gene has CDR1 MNHEY and CDR2 SVGAGI. The CDR3 DNA reads as TGTGCCAGCAGTACTAGCGGGAGTTACGAGCAGTACTTC. Its protein is CASSTSGSYEQYF.

The chain recombines TRBV6-1 with TRBJ2-3, with D hard to call. The CDR3 is 13 amino acids. The germline V gene encodes CDR1 MNHNS and CDR2 SASEGT. With 1 base removed from V and 4 bases from J, the gap between germline ends came to 6 bases. For the CDR3, the DNA is TGTGCCAGCAGTGAAGTAACACCAGATACGCAGTATTTT. This sequence encodes CASSEVTPDTQYF.

The chain links TRBV12-3 or TRBV12-4 to TRBJ1-5; D is undetermined. Trimming took off 6 bases at V and 5 bases at J, with 11 bases between the two ends. This CDR3 spans 13 amino acids. CDR3 in DNA: TGTGCCAGCAGCCTCGGGAACTATCAGCCCCAGCATTTT. It encodes CASSLGNYQPQHF.

J is TRBJ2-1 and V is TRBV9, with D possibly matching TRBD1 (5 bases). Trimming cost V 3 bases and J 6 bases, with 7 bases left between them. The length of the CDR3 is 12 residues. Per germline, CDR1 SGDLS and CDR2 YYNGEE. The CDR3 reads CASSAQGNEQFF. DNA for the CDR3: TGTGCCAGCAGCGCGCAGGGCAATGAGCAGTTCTTC. Complete variable domain (other parts from reference TRBV9 and TRBJ2-1): DSGVTQTPKHLITATGQRVTLRCSPRSGDLSVYWYQQSLDQGLQFLIQYYNGEERAKGNILERFSAQQFPDLHSELNLSSLELGDSALYFCASSAQGNEQFFGPGTRLTVL.

The rearrangement uses TRBV7-8 and TRBJ2-4; TRBD1 matches 11 bases. This CDR3 is 16 amino acids long. Per the germline V gene, CDR1 is SGHVS and CDR2 is FQNEAQ. With 8 bases clipped from V and 3 bases from J, the junction kept 9 bases outside the gene matches. CDR3 sequence (DNA): TGTGCCAGCGCAGTCGGGACAGGGGGGGGCAAAAACATTCAGTACTTC. Translated, it gives CASAVGTGGGKNIQYF.

This clone was seen just once. The chain recombines TRBV7-9 with TRBJ2-5; TRBD1 or TRBD2 may be the D gene (5 bases each). Germline-derived CDR1 and CDR2 are SEHNR and FQNEAQ (reference sequence). Trimming removed 3 bases from V and 5 bases from J, with 10 bases in between. The CDR3 covers 13 residues. The CDR3: CASSFSGRETQYF. CDR3 DNA: TGTGCCAGCAGCTTCTCGGGACGGGAGACCCAGTACTTC.

V usage is TRBV7-2 and J usage is TRBJ2-2; D uncertain. This CDR3 is 15 amino acids long. CDR1 is SGHTA, CDR2 FQGNSA, per germline. V was trimmed by 2 bases and J by 2 bases, leaving 9 bases between them. CDR3 in amino acids: CASSLSRFNTGELFF. CDR3 in DNA: TGTGCCAGCAGCTTAAGTCGGTTTAACACCGGGGAGCTGTTTTTT.

The rearrangement uses TRBV7-9 and TRBJ2-2; TRBD2 matches at 8 bases. The V segment lost 0 bases and the J segment 4 bases; nucleotides outside the gene matches: 7. CDR3 length: 17 amino acids. From germline, CDR1 is SEHNR and CDR2 FQNEAQ (reference sequence). This chain's CDR3 is CASSLATGGPFTGELFF. The CDR3 DNA reads as TGTGCCAGCAGCTTAGCGACGGGAGGGCCCTTCACCGGGGAGCTGTTTTTT. Together with reference TRBV7-9 and TRBJ2-2, the CDR3 gives the full variable domain: DTGVSQNPRHKITKRGQNVTFRCDPISEHNRLYWYRQTLGQGPEFLTYFQNEAQLEKSRLLSDRFSAERPKGSFSTLEIQRTEQGDSAMYLCASSLATGGPFTGELFFGEGSRLTVL.

The gene calls are TRBV7-2 and TRBJ2-7; the match to TRBD1 covers 10 bases. Per the germline V gene, CDR1 is SGHTA and CDR2 is FQGNSA. With 5 bases clipped from V and 2 bases from J, the junction kept 6 bases outside the gene matches. The CDR3 has 15 amino acids. The CDR3 DNA reads TGTGCCAGCAGCCGCCGGGACAGGGGCGCCTACGAGCAGTACTTC. Translation: CASSRRDRGAYEQYF.

The chain carries TRBV5-4 and TRBJ2-1; 9 bases fit TRBD1. The CDR3 is 14 amino acids. Losses at the gene ends were 2 bases for V and 8 bases for J; bases not matched to a gene: 5. Germline V gene sequence: CDR1 SGHNT, CDR2 YYREEE (reference sequence). The CDR3 sequence is CASSLGQGRDEQFF. CDR3 in DNA: TGTGCCAGCAGCTTAGGACAGGGGCGGGATGAGCAGTTCTTC.

The gene calls are TRBV7-9 and TRBJ2-1; TRBD2 might be the D (6 bases). This CDR3 spans 14 amino acids. The germline V gene encodes CDR1 SEHNR and CDR2 FQNEAQ (reference sequence). Trimming shortened V by 3 bases and J by 2 bases, and 8 bases separated the two germline ends. The CDR3 sequence is CASSFSGTYNEQFF. The CDR3 bases are TGTGCCAGCAGCTTTAGCGGTACCTACAATGAGCAGTTCTTC.

This chain connects TRBV4-1 to TRBJ2-4, with TRBD2 matching 11 bases. V trimming: 1 base; J trimming: 1 base; junction bases outside the gene matches: 6. CDR1 and CDR2 (germline): MGHRA, YSYEKL. There are 18 residues in the CDR3. The CDR3: CASSQGRSSGRAKNIQYF. The CDR3 DNA sequence: TGCGCCAGCAGCCAAGGTCGTTCTAGCGGGAGGGCCAAAAACATTCAGTACTTC.

V is TRBV5-1 and J is TRBJ2-3, with D unclear. Trimming took off 5 bases at V and 7 bases at J, with 11 bases between the two ends. The CDR3 loop spans 12 amino acids. Germline-derived CDR1 and CDR2 are SGHRS and YFSETQ. CDR3 loop: CASSGSANTQYF. CDR3 coding DNA: TGCGCCAGCAGTGGCTCTGCGAATACGCAGTATTTT.

This sequence joins TRBV27 and TRBJ2-4; 7 bases are a match to TRBD2. The CDR3 runs to 12 residues. Per germline, CDR1 MNHEY and CDR2 SMNVEV (reference sequence). J was trimmed by 9 bases and V by 8 bases; bases with no gene match: 7. CDR3 coding DNA: TGTGCCAGCTGGGAGGGCGGGGGCATTCAGTACTTC. Its protein is CASWEGGGIQYF.

The genes are TRBV14 and TRBJ2-7; D is perhaps TRBD2 (6 bases). The CDR3 sequence is 14 residues long. Trimming cost V 2 bases and J 0 bases, with 8 bases left between them. In germline, CDR1 is SGHDN, CDR2 FVKESK. CDR3: CASSQMGGSYEQYF. For the CDR3, the DNA is TGTGCCAGCAGCCAAATGGGGGGCTCCTACGAGCAGTACTTC.

The table lists this clone with a few counts. The chain combines TRBV6-4 with TRBJ2-7, with TRBD2 matching over 7 bases. The germline V gene encodes CDR1 MRHNA and CDR2 SNTAGT. CDR3 length: 15 residues. V lost 3 bases to trimming and J lost 4 bases; unmatched junction nucleotides: 9. The CDR3 loop reads CASSEAFLADYEQYF. The DNA for the CDR3 is TGTGCCAGCAGTGAAGCTTTCCTAGCGGATTACGAGCAGTACTTC.

V is TRBV28 and J is TRBJ2-2; maybe TRBD1 (5 bases). CDR1 MDHEN and CDR2 SYDVKM come from the germline V gene. This CDR3 spans 13 amino acids. CDR3 sequence: CAGQNSNTGELFF. In nucleotides, the CDR3 is TGTGCAGGACAAAACTCTAACACCGGGGAGCTGTTTTTT.

The chain joins TRBV27 to TRBJ1-2; 8 bases agree with TRBD1. Germline V lookup: CDR1 MNHEY, CDR2 SMNVEV (reference sequence). V lost 2 bases and J lost 4; bases outside the gene matches: 3. The CDR3 has 14 amino acids. For the CDR3, the DNA is TGTGCCAGCAGTTTAAACAGGGGGGGCTATGGCTACACCTTC. Translating it yields CASSLNRGGYGYTF.

This clone turned up a few times. The rearrangement uses TRBV2 and TRBJ2-7; 12 positions match TRBD2. J gave up 7 bases and V 7 bases, and 11 bases lay outside the gene matches. Per germline, CDR1 SNHLY and CDR2 FYNNEI. This CDR3 spans 15 amino acids. The CDR3 region is CASTNPTSGSGEQYF. The CDR3 DNA reads as TGTGCCAGCACTAACCCGACTAGCGGGAGTGGTGAGCAGTACTTC.

This rearrangement joins TRBV4-1 to TRBJ2-2; possibly TRBD2 for D (5 bases). The CDR3 is 16 residues long. Trimming cost V 1 base and J 1 base, with 10 bases left between them. The V gene's germline CDR1 is MGHRA and CDR2 YSYEKL. Written as DNA, the CDR3 is TGCGCCAGCAGCCAAGTGGGAGATCTGAACACCGGGGAGCTGTTTTTT. Protein: CASSQVGDLNTGELFF.

The chain recombines TRBV5-5 with TRBJ2-5, with D possibly being TRBD2 (5 bases). The CDR3 sequence is 15 residues long. Germline V lookup: CDR1 SGHKS, CDR2 YYEKEE (reference sequence). Trimming pared 4 bases from V and 4 bases from J, leaving 17 bases between. CDR3 sequence (DNA): TGTGCCAGCAGCAGTCCGGGCCCGGGAAGAGAGACCCAGTACTTC. Its translation is CASSSPGPGRETQYF.

The sample holds one count of this clone. The chain couples TRBV7-2 to TRBJ1-6, with TRBD1 as a possible D gene (5 bases). Trimming removed 0 bases at V and 7 bases at J, with 19 bases between. The germline V gene has CDR1 SGHTA and CDR2 FQGNSA. This CDR3 contains 18 residues. Here the CDR3 reads CASSLAAAAGRGNSPLHF. The CDR3 bases are TGTGCCAGCAGCTTAGCGGCGGCCGCGGGGCGAGGAAATTCACCCCTCCACTTT.

The rearrangement joins TRBV13 to TRBJ2-4; 9 positions match TRBD1. The CDR3 loop spans 18 amino acids. From germline, CDR1 is PRHDT and CDR2 FYEKMQ (reference sequence). The trim removed 5 bases at V and 2 bases at J, leaving 13 bases unmatched. The DNA for the CDR3 is TGTGCCAGCAGCCCCCCGTCCGGGACAGGGAGTCCCAAAAACATTCAGTACTTC. It codes for CASSPPSGTGSPKNIQYF.

The V and J genes are TRBV7-2 and TRBJ2-3, with a weak D call TRBD2 (5 bases). Germline V gene sequence: CDR1 SGHTA, CDR2 FQGNSA. V shed 1 base and J shed 6 bases, with 14 bases lying between them. CDR3 size: 15 residues. This CDR3 reads CASSLDSTRGDTQYF. The CDR3 bases are TGTGCCAGCAGCTTAGACTCCACTAGAGGGGATACGCAGTATTTT. Complete variable domain (other parts from reference TRBV7-2 and TRBJ2-3): GAGVSQSPSNKVTEKGKDVELRCDPISGHTALYWYRQSLGQGLEFLIYFQGNSAPDKSGLPSDRFSAERTGGSVSTLTIQRTQQEDSAVYLCASSLDSTRGDTQYFGPGTRLTVL.

This CDR3 is CASSPRSGSTSGELFF. The CDR3 DNA reads TGTGCCAGCTCACCAAGGAGCGGGAGTACGAGCGGGGAGCTGTTTTTT. The chain joins TRBV18 to TRBJ2-2, with TRBD2 identical over 8 bases. V was clipped by 2 bases and J by 7 bases; unmatched bases: 9. Germline V lookup: CDR1 KGHSH, CDR2 LQKENI. This CDR3 is 16 amino acids long.

CDR3 sequence (DNA): TGCGCCAGCAGCCCGATCGGAGGGGCAGGAAAGTCCGGGGAGCTGTTTTTT. It specifies CASSPIGGAGKSGELFF. V gene TRBV4-1 combines with J gene TRBJ2-2, with D tentatively TRBD2 (6 bases). CDR1 and CDR2 from the germline V gene are MGHRA and YSYEKL. The V end lost 4 bases, the J end lost 6 bases, and 21 bases lay between the germline ends. The CDR3 totals 17 residues.